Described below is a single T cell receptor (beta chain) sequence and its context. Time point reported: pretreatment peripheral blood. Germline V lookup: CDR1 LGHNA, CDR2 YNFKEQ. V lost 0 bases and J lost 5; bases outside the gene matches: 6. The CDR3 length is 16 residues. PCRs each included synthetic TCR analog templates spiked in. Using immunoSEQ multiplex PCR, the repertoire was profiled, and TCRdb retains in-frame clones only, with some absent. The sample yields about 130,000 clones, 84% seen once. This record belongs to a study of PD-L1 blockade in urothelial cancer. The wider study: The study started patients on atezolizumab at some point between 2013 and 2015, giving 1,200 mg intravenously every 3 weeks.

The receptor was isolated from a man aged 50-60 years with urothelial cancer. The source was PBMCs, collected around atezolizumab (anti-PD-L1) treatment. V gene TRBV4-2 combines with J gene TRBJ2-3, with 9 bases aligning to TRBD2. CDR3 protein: CASSQDQGSGRDTQYF. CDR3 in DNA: TGTGCCAGCAGCCAAGATCAGGGTAGCGGGAGAGATACGCAGTATTTT.